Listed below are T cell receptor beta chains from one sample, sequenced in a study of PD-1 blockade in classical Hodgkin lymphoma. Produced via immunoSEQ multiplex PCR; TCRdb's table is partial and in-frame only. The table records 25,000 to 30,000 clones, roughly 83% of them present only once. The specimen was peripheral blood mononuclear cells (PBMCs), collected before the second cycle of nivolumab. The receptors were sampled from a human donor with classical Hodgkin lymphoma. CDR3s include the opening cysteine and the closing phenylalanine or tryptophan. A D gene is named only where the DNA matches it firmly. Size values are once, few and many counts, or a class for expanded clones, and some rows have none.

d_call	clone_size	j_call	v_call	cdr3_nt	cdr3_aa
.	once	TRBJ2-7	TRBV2	TGTGCCAGCAGTTCCTCCGACGGACTTGAAGAGCAGTACTTC	CASSSSDGLEEQYF
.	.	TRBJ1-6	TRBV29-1	TGCAGCGTGCAACGGGACAATAATTCACCCCTCCACTTT	CSVQRDNNSPLHF
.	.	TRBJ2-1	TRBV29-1	TGCAGCGTGAGAGGTGTTCCGGGACACAATGAGCAGTTCTTC	CSVRGVPGHNEQFF
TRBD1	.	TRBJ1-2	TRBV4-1	TGCGCCAGCAGCCGCCTGGGACAGTTGAGGGGCTACACCTTC	CASSRLGQLRGYTF
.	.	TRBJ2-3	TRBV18	TGTGCCAGCTCACCGCCGGGGTTAGATACGCAGTATTTT	CASSPPGLDTQYF
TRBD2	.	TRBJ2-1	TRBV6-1	TGTGCCAGCAGTGAAAGTAGCGGGAATTACAATGAGCAGTTCTTC	CASSESSGNYNEQFF
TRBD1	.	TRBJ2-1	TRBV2	TGTGCCAGCAGTGAACAGGGGGCAGAGTTCAATGAGCAGTTCTTC	CASSEQGAEFNEQFF
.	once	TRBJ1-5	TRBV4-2	TGTGCCAGCAGCCAAGACGGTGGGAATCAGCCCCAGCATTTT	CASSQDGGNQPQHF
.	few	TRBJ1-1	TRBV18	TGTGCCAGCTCACCACGGTACTCGGAGGAAGCTTTCTTT	CASSPRYSEEAFF
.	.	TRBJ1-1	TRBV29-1	TGCAGCGGGACTCAGGGAGTGAACACTGAAGCTTTCTTT	CSGTQGVNTEAFF
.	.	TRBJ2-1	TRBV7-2	TGTGCCAGCAGCTCTTCCAGAGCCCTCGGGACAAACTTATACAATGAGCAGTTCTTC	CASSSSRALGTNLYNEQFF
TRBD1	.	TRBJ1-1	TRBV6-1	TGTGCCAGCAGCAGGGACAGGTCGTTGGGCACTGAAGCTTTCTTT	CASSRDRSLGTEAFF
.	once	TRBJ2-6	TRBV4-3	TGCGCCAGCAGCCAAGATTCCAGCTCTGGGGCCAACGTCCTGACTTTC	CASSQDSSSGANVLTF
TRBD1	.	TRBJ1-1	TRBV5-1	TGCGCCAGCAGCTTCGACAGGGAGGGCACTGAAGCTTTCTTT	CASSFDREGTEAFF
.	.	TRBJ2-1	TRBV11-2	TGTGCCAGCAGCTTCGGGCAGAAGGGTGAGCAGTTCTTC	CASSFGQKGEQFF
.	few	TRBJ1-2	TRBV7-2	TGTGCCAGCAGCTTATACTCTCAGGGGCTTAACTATGGCTACACCTTC	CASSLYSQGLNYGYTF
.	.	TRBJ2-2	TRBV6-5	TGTGCCAGCAGCCAGGGGTACGGGGAGCTGTTTTTT	CASSQGYGELFF
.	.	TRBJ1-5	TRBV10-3	TGTGCCATCAGAGAACGAACAGATCAGCCCCAGCATTTT	CAIRERTDQPQHF
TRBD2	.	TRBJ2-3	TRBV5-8	TGTGCCAGCAGCTTGCGAACCTCAGCTAGCGGTAGCACAGATACGCAGTATTTT	CASSLRTSASGSTDTQYF
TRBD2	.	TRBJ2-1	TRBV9	TGTGCCAGCAGCGGGTCTAGCGGGAGTCATGAGCAGTTCTTC	CASSGSSGSHEQFF
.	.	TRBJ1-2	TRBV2	TGTGCCAGCAGTGAAGTGGGTATAGCTGGCTACACCTTC	CASSEVGIAGYTF
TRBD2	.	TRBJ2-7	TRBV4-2	TGTGCCAGCAGCCAACTTAGGTACTCTAGCGGGAGTTTGCACTACGAGCAGTACTTC	CASSQLRYSSGSLHYEQYF
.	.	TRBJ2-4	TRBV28	TGTGCCAGCACCACTGAATTGCCATGGCTAGCCAAAAACATTCAGTACTTC	CASTTELPWLAKNIQYF
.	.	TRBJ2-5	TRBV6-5	TGTGCCAGCACCTCACCTAGGGAGACCCAGTACTTC	CASTSPRETQYF
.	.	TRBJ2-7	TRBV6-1	TGTGCCAGCACCGACGGACAGTTTAACCACGAGCAGTACTTC	CASTDGQFNHEQYF
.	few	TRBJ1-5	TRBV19	TGTGCCAGTAGTATCGGGCCTCGACCCCAGCATTTT	CASSIGPRPQHF
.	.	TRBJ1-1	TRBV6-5	TGTGCCAGCAGTTACCGGAACACTGAAGCTTTCTTT	CASSYRNTEAFF
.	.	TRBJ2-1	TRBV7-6	TGTGCCAGCAGCTTAGTTGGGTTGGCTAGCGATTACAATGAGCAGTTCTTC	CASSLVGLASDYNEQFF
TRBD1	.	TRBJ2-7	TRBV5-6	TGTGCCAGCAGCTTGGGACAGGGTTTCTACGAGCAGTACTTC	CASSLGQGFYEQYF
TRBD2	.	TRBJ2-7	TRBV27	TGTGCCAGCAGTTTATCTAGCGGGAGAGGCTACGAGCAGTACTTC	CASSLSSGRGYEQYF
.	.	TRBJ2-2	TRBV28	TGTGCCAGCCGGGGGAACACCGGGGAGCTGTTTTTT	CASRGNTGELFF
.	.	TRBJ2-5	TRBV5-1	TGCGCCAGCATAGGGGACGAAAAGACCCAGTACTTC	CASIGDEKTQYF
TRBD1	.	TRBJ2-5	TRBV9	TGTGCCAGCAGCGTAGAAGGGACAGTCGCAGGGGAGACCCAGTACTTC	CASSVEGTVAGETQYF
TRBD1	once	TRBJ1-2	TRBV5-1	TGCGCCAGCAGCACTACAGGGGGCTCGGACTATGGCTACACCTTC	CASSTTGGSDYGYTF
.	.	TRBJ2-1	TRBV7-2	TGTGCCAGCAGTACAAATTGGGGGACCTACAATGAGCAGTTCTTC	CASSTNWGTYNEQFF
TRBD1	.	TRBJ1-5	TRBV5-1	TGCGCCAGCAGTTGGGGACAGGGGGGAAATCAGCCCCAGCATTTT	CASSWGQGGNQPQHF
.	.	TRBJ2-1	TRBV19	TGTGCCAGTAGTGCCGGGACTTCGGGGGTTGAGCAGTTCTTC	CASSAGTSGVEQFF
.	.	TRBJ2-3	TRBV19	TGTGCCAGTAGCTCCAGCACATACACAGATACGCAGTATTTT	CASSSSTYTDTQYF
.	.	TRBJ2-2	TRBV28	TGTGCCAGCAGCGAATTTTACGCGAACACCGGGGAGCTGTTTTTT	CASSEFYANTGELFF
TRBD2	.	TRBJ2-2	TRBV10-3	TGTGCCATCAGTGAGGGTAGCGGGAGAGTGGACACCGGGGAGCTGTTTTTT	CAISEGSGRVDTGELFF
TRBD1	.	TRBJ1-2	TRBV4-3	TGCGCCAGCAGCCAAGATACTGGGACAGGGGGTGGCTACACCTTC	CASSQDTGTGGGYTF
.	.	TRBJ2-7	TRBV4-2	TGTGCCAGCAGCTTAAACCGGGGGTCCCACGAGCAGTACTTC	CASSLNRGSHEQYF
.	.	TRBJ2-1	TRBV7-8	TGTGCCAGCAGCACCGCGGGACAGAGCTACAATGAGCAGTTCTTC	CASSTAGQSYNEQFF
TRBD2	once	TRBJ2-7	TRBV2	TGTGCCAGCCGCCTAGCGGGAGCCTACGAGCAGTACTTC	CASRLAGAYEQYF
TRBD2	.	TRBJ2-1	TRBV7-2	TGTGCCAGCAGCTTATTGCGGGGGGCGTACAATGAGCAGTTCTTC	CASSLLRGAYNEQFF
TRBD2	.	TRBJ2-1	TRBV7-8	TGTGCCAGCAGCTACAGATTTACTAGCGGGAGTATATATGAGCAGTTCTTC	CASSYRFTSGSIYEQFF
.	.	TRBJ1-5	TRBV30	TGTGCCTGGAGTGTAAACGGGTTAGGGCAGCCCCAGCATTTT	CAWSVNGLGQPQHF